Below are 10 T cell receptor beta chains sequenced from a single sample in a study of spatial heterogeneity in lung cancer. TCRdb reprocessed the 5' RACE reads via MiXCR and lists one record per CDR3 protein. The sample has around 40,000 distinct CDR3 sequences, less than 6.5% seen once. As for time point: sample taken at primary tumor resection. Sequenced material: PBMCs, taken at surgery. All receptors derive from a female donor with early-stage non-small cell lung cancer.

This clonotype showed up just a few times. This rearrangement joins TRBV4-1 to TRBJ2-5; D tentatively fits TRBD1 or TRBD2 (5 bases each). V was shortened by 0 bases and J by 4 bases, with 15 bases between the two germline ends. The CDR3 runs 16 residues. Germline CDR1 MGHRA, CDR2 YSYEKL. CDR3 amino acids: CASSQEQQGVRETQYF. For the CDR3, the DNA is TGCGCCAGCAGCCAAGAGCAGCAGGGAGTTAGAGAGACCCAGTACTTC.

This clonotype was seen ten or more times. The chain has TRBV27 and TRBJ1-2, with unresolved D. CDR1 is MNHEY and CDR2 is SMNVEV in the germline V gene (reference sequence). Deletions cut 3 bases from V and 8 bases from J, with 19 bases between. The CDR3 covers 15 residues. The CDR3 reads CASSFSRIGIGGYTF. In DNA, the CDR3 is TGTGCCAGCAGTTTTAGCAGGATAGGGATAGGGGGCTACACCTTC.

Notes on this clonotype: This may come from a read error, since a much larger clone is one base off. Without the conserved terminal phenylalanine or tryptophan, this CDR3 likely stems from a read error. The DNA is omitted, as the CDR3 cannot be located on it reliably, and the CDR3 follows TCRdb's listing. The chain links TRBV15 to TRBJ2-7; whether TRBD1, the table's D call, matches the DNA was not checked. Both ends counted, the CDR3 spans 12 residues. The germline V gene has CDR1 LNHNV and CDR2 YYDKDF (reference sequence). The CDR3 sequence: CATSTRAGGLYS.

This clonotype was picked up many times. The chain recombines TRBV6-5 with TRBJ1-2; the match to TRBD1 covers 8 bases. The CDR3 length is 15 residues. After removal of 6 bases from V and 6 bases from J, the junction contained 12 bases not matched to a gene. In germline, CDR1 is MNHEY, CDR2 SVGAGI. CDR3 residues: CASRLWTGSEDGYTF. The CDR3 nucleotides are TGTGCCAGCAGGCTCTGGACAGGGAGCGAAGATGGCTACACCTTC.

This clonotype was observed a few times. V and J are TRBV3-1 and TRBJ2-7, with 7 bases fitting TRBD1. Germline CDR1 LGHDT, CDR2 YNNKEL (reference sequence). The trim removed 4 bases at V and 9 bases at J, leaving 6 bases unmatched. The CDR3 loop spans 12 amino acids. The CDR3, as DNA: TGTGCCAGCAGCCCGCACAGGGGTCGGCAGTACTTC. This encodes CASSPHRGRQYF.

V usage is TRBV30 and J usage is TRBJ1-4, with a tentative D call TRBD1 (6 bases). CDR1 is GTSNPN and CDR2 is SVGIG in the germline V gene (reference sequence). V lost 1 base, J lost 6 bases, and 15 bases lay in between. The CDR3 covers 15 residues. The CDR3: CAWSGGQTGYEKLFF. As DNA, the CDR3 is TGTGCCTGGAGTGGGGGCCAGACAGGATATGAAAAACTGTTTTTT. Using reference TRBV30 and TRBJ1-4 for the parts outside the CDR3, the full variable domain is SQTIHQWPATLVQPVGSPLSLECTVEGTSNPNLYWYRQAAGRGLQLLFYSVGIGQISSEVPQNLSASRPQDRQFILSSKKLLLSDSGFYLCAWSGGQTGYEKLFFGSGTQLSVL.

This clonotype was seen many times. V gene TRBV2 combines with J gene TRBJ2-2; 10 positions agree with TRBD1. V was pared by 5 bases and J by 1 base, with 1 base of the junction left unmatched. This CDR3 has 15 amino acids. Germline-derived CDR1 and CDR2 are SNHLY and FYNNEI. Here the CDR3 DNA reads TGTGCCAGCAGTCGGGACAGGGGGAACACCGGGGAGCTGTTTTTT. Translating it yields CASSRDRGNTGELFF.

This clonotype was seen repeatedly, ten times or more. This chain joins TRBV20-1 and TRBJ2-3, with TRBD2 matching over 10 bases. CDR3 size: 14 residues. J was trimmed by 5 bases and V by 6 bases; bases with no gene match: 8. Germline V gene sequence: CDR1 DFQATT, CDR2 SNEGSKA (reference sequence). CDR3 amino acids: CSAERGGRGDTQYF. In DNA, the CDR3 is TGCAGTGCCGAGCGGGGGGGCCGCGGAGATACGCAGTATTTT.

This chain uses TRBV18 with TRBJ1-2, with 11 bases aligning to TRBD1. The CDR3 consists of 17 residues. Germline V gene sequence: CDR1 KGHSH, CDR2 LQKENI. J was trimmed by 5 bases and V by 0 bases; bases with no gene match: 8. CDR3: CASSPPRGTGGIYGYTF. As DNA, the CDR3 is TGTGCCAGCTCACCACCGCGCGGGACAGGGGGTATTTATGGCTACACCTTC.

The V call is TRBV27, the J call TRBJ1-6; D possibly corresponds to TRBD1 (6 bases). The V and J ends lost 6 bases and 9 bases respectively, with 15 bases between them. The CDR3 loop spans 14 amino acids. Looked up from germline, CDR1 is MNHEY and CDR2 is SMNVEV (reference sequence). The CDR3 bases are TGTGCCAGCAGACACAGGGAGGGGAGTTCACCCCTCCACTTT. Its protein product is CASRHREGSSPLHF.